This T cell receptor beta chain came from a study of blood T cells in healthy people across ages. As concerns this clonotype: The target antigen is unknown.

Sample-barcoded 5' priming and a J-beta primer mix drove a second PCR of 7 to 11 cycles. TCRdb processed the 5' RACE reads anew with MiXCR; each CDR3 protein has one entry. The sample carries approximately 580,000 distinct CDR3 sequences, around 24% recorded once. Per the germline V gene, CDR1 is MNHEY and CDR2 is SVGEGT. The CDR3 spans 14 residues. Trimming left V 4 bases short and J 7 bases short, with 14 bases between. Study-wide findings and caveats: Leaving the PBMCs unsorted stopped any conclusive comparison of naive versus antigen-experienced cells.

This sample was shared with a second study, whose subject was T cells of mothers and their children. That investigation notes: From each mother came over 9 million TCR beta CDR3 reads, and from each child came 2.5 million to 3 million.

The origin of this receptor is a boy younger than 18 in good health. The chain joins TRBV6-2 or TRBV6-3 to TRBJ2-1; perhaps TRBD2 as D (6 bases). The specimen was blood. The CDR3 loop reads CASSSGEVRNEQFF. CDR3 DNA sequence: TGTGCCAGCAGTTCGGGAGAGGTTCGGAATGAGCAGTTCTTC.